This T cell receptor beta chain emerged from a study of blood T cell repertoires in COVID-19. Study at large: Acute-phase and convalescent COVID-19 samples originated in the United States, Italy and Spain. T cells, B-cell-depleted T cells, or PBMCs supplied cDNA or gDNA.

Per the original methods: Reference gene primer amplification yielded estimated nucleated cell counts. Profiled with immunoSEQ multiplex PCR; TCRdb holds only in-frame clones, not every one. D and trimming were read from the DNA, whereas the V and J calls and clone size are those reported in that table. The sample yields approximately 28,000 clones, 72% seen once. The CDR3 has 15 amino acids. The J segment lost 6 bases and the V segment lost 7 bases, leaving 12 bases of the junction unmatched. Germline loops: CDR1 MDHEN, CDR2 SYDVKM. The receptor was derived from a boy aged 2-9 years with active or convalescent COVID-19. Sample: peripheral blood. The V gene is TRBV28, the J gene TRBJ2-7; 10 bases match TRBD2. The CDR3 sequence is CASTPRASGSSEQYF. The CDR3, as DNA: TGTGCCAGCACCCCTCGGGCTAGCGGGAGTAGCGAGCAGTACTTC.